This TCR beta chain stems from a study of CD8 T cells in ankylosing spondylitis. Each TCR beta library was made by quantitative 5'-RACE that incorporated molecular barcodes. One entry per CDR3 protein, called by TCRdb with MiXCR from the 5' RACE reads. The profile shows 6,500 or so distinct CDR3 sequences, roughly 2.8% of them singletons. Germline V gene sequence: CDR1 SGDLS, CDR2 YYNGEE. Trimming removed 3 bases from V and 4 bases from J, with 9 bases in between. The CDR3 is 13 residues long. This clonotype was detected many times. Its antigen remains unknown. The study's findings and limits: Past studies reported some motif variants in reactive arthritis synovial fluid and blood. Researchers reportedly found disease-linked clones significantly enriched in matched ankylosing spondylitis synovial fluid. Within ankylosing spondylitis blood, a TCR beta motif made up of roughly eight highly homologous variants appeared to be characteristic.

The chain couples TRBV9 to TRBJ2-3; possible D gene TRBD2, 6 bases. This sequence was found in a female donor with ankylosing spondylitis or in good health (not recorded which). Sequences were obtained from blood, either unsorted or a sorted T cell fraction (not recorded which). CDR3 loop: CASSGGVPDTQYF. CDR3 sequence (DNA): TGTGCCAGCAGCGGGGGGGTGCCAGATACGCAGTATTTT.